A single sample gave rise to the 31 T cell receptor beta chains below, sequenced in a study of T-cell reconstitution after alpha-beta-depleted transplantation in children. Unique molecular identifiers were incorporated when the TCRbeta library was constructed. One entry per CDR3 protein results from TCRdb running MiXCR on the PCR reads. This sample has around 530,000 distinct CDR3 sequences, with about 31% found just once. The material was PBMCs from the stem cell graft donor, obtained from the stem cell graft. These receptors all stem from a human donor who donated a stem cell graft to a child with aplastic anemia.

This clonotype occurred many times. This rearrangement joins TRBV18 to TRBJ2-3; 7 positions match TRBD2. Trimming cost V 2 bases and J 0 bases; bases outside gene matches: 5. The CDR3 runs to 16 residues. Looked up from germline, CDR1 is KGHSH and CDR2 is LQKENI. This CDR3 reads CASSPWSSGSTDTQYF. CDR3 coding DNA: TGTGCCAGCTCACCATGGTCTAGCGGCAGCACAGATACGCAGTATTTT. The full variable domain, its missing parts supplied by reference TRBV18 and TRBJ2-3, is NAGVMQNPRHLVRRRGQEARLRCSPMKGHSHVYWYRQLPEEGLKFMVYLQKENIIDESGMPKERFSAEFPKEGPSILRIQQVVRGDSAAYFCASSPWSSGSTDTQYFGPGTRLTVL.

The chain uses TRBV5-5 and TRBJ2-7; D ambiguous. The CDR3 is made up of 15 amino acids. Trimming shortened V by 4 bases and J by 0 bases, and 14 bases separated the two germline ends. The germline V gene encodes CDR1 SGHKS and CDR2 YYEKEE (reference sequence). The CDR3 DNA follows: TGTGCCAGCAGCCCCATGGCCCTCCTCTCCTACGAGCAGTACGTC. As protein: CASSPMALLSYEQYV.

A remark on this clonotype: The junction differs from germline at one of its ends, possibly a read error. V gene TRBV30 combines with J gene TRBJ2-4; a possible D gene is TRBD1 (5 bases). Germline-derived CDR1 and CDR2 are GTSNPN and SVGIG (reference sequence). The CDR3 contains 17 residues. CDR3 in DNA: TGTGCCTGGAGTGAATTCCAGGGTGGAAGCGCCAAAAACAGTCAGTACTTC. Translated: CAWSEFQGGSAKNSQYF.

This clonotype has only a few counts. The genes are TRBV18 and TRBJ2-7; 10 bases match TRBD1. Germline V gene sequence: CDR1 KGHSH, CDR2 LQKENI. The CDR3 is 13 residues long. V lost 6 bases to trimming and J lost 7 bases; unmatched junction nucleotides: 6. Written as DNA, the CDR3 is TGTGCCAGCTCCCCGGACAGGGGGAGGGAGCAGTACTTC. This translates into CASSPDRGREQYF.

This chain joins TRBV12-3 or TRBV12-4 and TRBJ2-5; TRBD2 matches 11 bases. This CDR3 has 16 amino acids. Trimming cost V 5 bases and J 2 bases; bases outside gene matches: 7. In DNA form, the CDR3 reads TGTGCCAGCAGTGCACCGGGACTAGCGGTACAAGAGACCCAGTACTTC. The encoded protein is CASSAPGLAVQETQYF.

The chain employs TRBV11-2 and TRBJ1-1, with D possibly being TRBD1 (5 bases). This CDR3 spans 15 amino acids. V lost 2 bases and J lost 4, with 14 bases in between. Per the germline V gene, CDR1 is SGHAT and CDR2 is FQNNGV. CDR3 DNA sequence: TGTGCCAGCAGCTTATTCGGGCGGGGACCCACTGAAGCTTTCTTT. Protein product: CASSLFGRGPTEAFF.

This clonotype appeared a few times. The chain links TRBV30 to TRBJ2-7, with 12 bases matching TRBD2. Losses at the gene ends were 3 bases for V and 4 bases for J; bases not matched to a gene: 4. Germline V gene lookup returns CDR1 GTSNPN and CDR2 SVGIG (reference sequence). The CDR3 loop spans 14 amino acids. The CDR3 here is CAWRTLAGGYEQYF. CDR3 DNA sequence: TGTGCCTGGAGAACTCTAGCGGGAGGGTACGAGCAGTACTTC.

This clonotype has a handful of counts. V and J are TRBV4-2 and TRBJ2-5, with a tentative D call TRBD1 (6 bases). Germline V gene sequence: CDR1 LGHNA, CDR2 YNFKEQ. This CDR3 is 17 amino acids long. V shed 1 base and J shed 1 base, with 16 bases lying between them. CDR3 DNA: TGTGCCAGCAGCCAAGGGCTGACAGGAGGAGTCCAAGAGACCCAGTACTTC. This translates into CASSQGLTGGVQETQYF.

The chain is built from TRBV5-4 and TRBJ1-2; D unresolved. Germline V gene data show CDR1 as SGHNT and CDR2 as YYREEE (reference sequence). The CDR3 consists of 15 residues. Trimming removed 3 bases at V and 2 bases at J, with 14 bases between. The CDR3 protein is CASSWSPQGNYGYTF. CDR3 sequence (DNA): TGTGCCAGCAGCTGGTCGCCCCAAGGGAACTATGGCTACACCTTC.

This clonotype was recorded many times. The rearrangement uses TRBV3-1 and TRBJ2-3; tentative D call: TRBD1 (6 bases). The germline V gene encodes CDR1 LGHDT and CDR2 YNNKEL (reference sequence). CDR3 size: 15 residues. Deletions cut 1 base from V and 2 bases from J, with 10 bases between. The CDR3 bases are TGTGCCAGCAGCCAAGGGGGGCGAGTCACAGATACGCAGTATTTT. Its translation is CASSQGGRVTDTQYF.

V and J are TRBV5-1 and TRBJ2-1; 10 positions match TRBD2. Unmatched junction bases numbered 26, after V lost 2 bases and J lost 6 bases. CDR1 and CDR2 from the germline V gene are SGHRS and YFSETQ. This CDR3 is 22 amino acids long. CDR3 DNA: TGCGCCAGCAGCTTAATCAATATCGATTATGCTAGCGGGAGCAGTTTCGTCAATGAGCAGTTCTTC. Amino acid sequence: CASSLINIDYASGSSFVNEQFF.

This clonotype was found a few times. The chain joins TRBV9 to TRBJ1-2; D unclear. Germline CDR1 is SGDLS and CDR2 is YYNGEE. With 2 bases removed from V and 0 bases from J, the gap between germline ends came to 11 bases. This CDR3 has 15 residues. As DNA, the CDR3 is TGTGCCAGCAGCGTTTGGAACAGTCCTAACTATGGCTACACCTTC. Translated: CASSVWNSPNYGYTF.

The genes are TRBV12-3 or TRBV12-4 and TRBJ2-7, with 9 nucleotides matching TRBD1. The CDR3 runs to 13 residues. Trimming cost V 5 bases and J 5 bases; bases outside gene matches: 4. CDR3 loop: CASSEGTGNEQYF. The CDR3 coding sequence is TGTGCCAGCAGTGAGGGGACAGGGAACGAGCAGTACTTC.

The chain recombines TRBV20-1 with TRBJ1-6; D is undetermined. Germline V gene lookup returns CDR1 DFQATT and CDR2 SNEGSKA (reference sequence). V was cut by 7 bases and J by 2 bases, with 9 bases left in between. The CDR3 consists of 13 residues. The chain's CDR3 is CSVKATYNSPLHF. The CDR3 DNA follows: TGCAGTGTCAAGGCCACCTATAATTCACCCCTCCACTTT.

The chain has TRBV4-2 and TRBJ2-1; D is unresolved. This CDR3 is built from 15 residues. Germline V CDR1 and CDR2: LGHNA, YNFKEQ. V dropped 0 bases and J dropped 0 bases, with 6 bases sitting between them. The CDR3 region has the DNA TGTGCCAGCAGCCAAGACAAAAGCTCCTACAATGAGCAGTTCTTC. This encodes CASSQDKSSYNEQFF.

This rearrangement joins TRBV5-1 to TRBJ2-2, with 7 bases that match TRBD1. This CDR3 region has 16 residues. Germline trimming cut 2 bases from V and 7 bases from J; bases unmatched to any gene: 11. The germline CDR1 and CDR2 sequences are SGHRS and YFSETQ. The CDR3 DNA is TGCGCCAGCAGCTTCGACGGGACAGCCTTCGTCGGGGAGCTGTTTTTT. Encoded protein: CASSFDGTAFVGELFF.

This clonotype was counted a few times. The gene calls are TRBV6-5 and TRBJ2-4, with D tentatively TRBD1 (6 bases). V was cut by 4 bases and J by 3 bases, with 13 bases left in between. The germline gives CDR1 MNHEY, CDR2 SVGAGI. This CDR3 has 15 residues. The CDR3 loop is CASSSSWGHKNIQYF. CDR3 in DNA: TGTGCCAGCAGTTCATCTTGGGGACACAAAAACATTCAGTACTTC.

This clonotype has only a few counts. The J gene is TRBJ2-1, the V gene TRBV14; D remains ambiguous. The V end lost 5 bases, the J end lost 8 bases, and 19 bases lay between the germline ends. CDR1 and CDR2 from the germline V gene are SGHDN and FVKESK. The CDR3 extends over 15 amino acids. The CDR3, as DNA: TGTGCCAGCAGCGACGTTGGTTCTCGCTGGGATGAGCAGTTCTTC. Protein product: CASSDVGSRWDEQFF.

The rearrangement links TRBV29-1 to TRBJ2-1; D gene unclear. This CDR3 region has 13 residues. Trimming pared 3 bases from V and 5 bases from J, leaving 11 bases between. The germline gives CDR1 SQVTM, CDR2 ANQGSEA. CDR3 region: CSVDSQDNNEQFF. The DNA of the CDR3 is TGCAGCGTTGACAGTCAAGATAACAATGAGCAGTTCTTC.

The chain uses TRBV4-2 and TRBJ2-3; D possibly corresponds to TRBD1 (5 bases). The CDR3 has 15 amino acids. Germline V gene lookup returns CDR1 LGHNA and CDR2 YNFKEQ. Between the trimmed V and J ends, which lost 0 bases and 4 bases, there was a span of 11 bases. DNA of the CDR3: TGTGCCAGCAGCCAAGAGGGCAGGGTGGCAGATACGCAGTATTTT. Its translation is CASSQEGRVADTQYF.

The chain couples TRBV12-3 or TRBV12-4 to TRBJ2-1, with 15 nucleotides matching TRBD2. CDR3 size: 16 residues. V trimming: 3 bases; J trimming: 5 bases; junction bases outside the gene matches: 2. CDR3 sequence (DNA): TGTGCCAGCAGTTTCGGACTAGCGGGAGGGGACAATGAGCAGTTCTTC. Translation: CASSFGLAGGDNEQFF.

The chain has TRBV18 and TRBJ2-3, with D possibly TRBD1 on 6 matching bases. The V gene's germline CDR1 is KGHSH and CDR2 LQKENI. V dropped 6 bases and J dropped 4 bases, with 17 bases sitting between them. This CDR3 spans 15 amino acids. The CDR3 nucleotides read TGTGCCAGCTCCCCTGGGCAGGGGAGCGCAGATACGCAGTATTTT. Translated, it gives CASSPGQGSADTQYF. Based on the CDR3 plus reference TRBV18 and TRBJ2-3, the full variable domain is NAGVMQNPRHLVRRRGQEARLRCSPMKGHSHVYWYRQLPEEGLKFMVYLQKENIIDESGMPKERFSAEFPKEGPSILRIQQVVRGDSAAYFCASSPGQGSADTQYFGPGTRLTVL.

This clonotype was counted only a few times. The rearrangement links TRBV5-1 to TRBJ2-2; TRBD1 matches at 8 bases. V gave up 1 base and J gave up 7 bases; unmatched junction bases: 12. Germline V gives CDR1 SGHRS, CDR2 YFSETQ. The CDR3 contains 17 residues. In DNA, the CDR3 is TGCGCCAGCAGCTTGTTTACCAGGGGGCAGGTTGGCGGGGAGCTGTTTTTT. Translated, it gives CASSLFTRGQVGGELFF.

This clonotype turned up a few times. This rearrangement joins TRBV7-3 to TRBJ1-3, with D perhaps matching TRBD1 (5 bases). The V gene lost 0 bases and the J gene lost 2 bases, with 14 bases spanning the gap. Germline lookup yields CDR1 SGHTA and CDR2 FQGTGA. The CDR3 has 17 amino acids. CDR3 amino acids: CASSLTSQGSAGNTIYF. DNA for the CDR3: TGTGCCAGCAGCTTAACGTCCCAGGGATCGGCTGGAAACACCATATATTTT. Together with reference TRBV7-3 and TRBJ1-3, the CDR3 gives the full variable domain: GAGVSQTPSNKVTEKGKYVELRCDPISGHTALYWYRQSLGQGPEFLIYFQGTGAADDSGLPNDRFFAVRPEGSVSTLKIQRTERGDSAVYLCASSLTSQGSAGNTIYFGEGSWLTVV.

This clonotype was detected only a few times. This chain connects TRBV9 to TRBJ1-5; possibly TRBD1 for D (5 bases). V lost 4 bases to trimming and J lost 0 bases, with 11 bases between them. In germline, CDR1 is SGDLS, CDR2 YYNGEE. This CDR3 region has 15 residues. CDR3 DNA: TGTGCCAGCAGCCGGGACGGTTATAGCAATCAGCCCCAGCATTTT. This codes for CASSRDGYSNQPQHF.

V usage is TRBV20-1 and J usage is TRBJ2-7; weak D call: TRBD2 (6 bases). Per the germline V gene, CDR1 is DFQATT and CDR2 is SNEGSKA (reference sequence). V was pared by 0 bases and J by 5 bases, with 17 bases between. CDR3 size: 15 residues. The CDR3 nucleotides are TGCAGTGCTAGAGACTTATACGGGAGAATCAACGAGCAGTACTTC. Amino acid sequence: CSARDLYGRINEQYF.

This clonotype was counted between two and nine times. The chain employs TRBV19 and TRBJ1-5, with 8 positions matching TRBD1. Losses at the gene ends were 6 bases for V and 7 bases for J; bases not matched to a gene: 11. Looked up from germline, CDR1 is LNHDA and CDR2 is SQIVND (reference sequence). The CDR3 is 15 amino acids. Here the CDR3 DNA reads TGTGCCAGTAGGAGGACAGGGAGCACACACCAGCCCCAGCATTTT. Translated: CASRRTGSTHQPQHF.

The CDR3 DNA sequence: TGTGCCAGCAGTTTGTTGCATATGGCGGTGATGAACACCGGGGAGCTGTTTTTT. Its protein product is CASSLLHMAVMNTGELFF. The chain is built from TRBV12-3 or TRBV12-4 and TRBJ2-2; no reliable D call. Between the trimmed V and J ends, which lost 3 bases and 1 base, there was a span of 18 bases. The CDR3 sequence is 18 residues long.

V gene TRBV5-1 combines with J gene TRBJ2-1; 8 bases fit TRBD2. Germline V CDR1 and CDR2: SGHRS, YFSETQ. The V segment lost 7 bases and the J segment 4 bases; nucleotides outside the gene matches: 10. The CDR3 totals 15 residues. The CDR3 sequence: CASAGGLAGYNEQFF. CDR3 sequence (DNA): TGCGCCAGCGCCGGGGGGCTAGCGGGTTACAATGAGCAGTTCTTC.

This clonotype has more than one count but fewer than ten. The chain joins TRBV10-2 to TRBJ1-5; D is undetermined. CDR1 and CDR2 from the germline V gene are WSHSY and SAAADI. V shed 7 bases and J shed 9 bases, with 16 bases lying between them. This CDR3 has 13 residues. The CDR3 loop is CASKEQRLMPQHF. CDR3 nucleotides: TGCGCCAGCAAAGAGCAGCGGCTCATGCCCCAGCATTTT.

This chain uses TRBV5-1 with TRBJ2-7; 11 bases align to TRBD1. The J segment lost 3 bases and the V segment lost 4 bases, leaving 6 bases of the junction unmatched. The CDR3 spans 15 residues. Germline V lookup: CDR1 SGHRS, CDR2 YFSETQ. The DNA for the CDR3 is TGCGCCAGCAGCCATGGGACAGGGGGAGGCTACGAGCAGTACGTC. Translating gives CASSHGTGGGYEQYV.